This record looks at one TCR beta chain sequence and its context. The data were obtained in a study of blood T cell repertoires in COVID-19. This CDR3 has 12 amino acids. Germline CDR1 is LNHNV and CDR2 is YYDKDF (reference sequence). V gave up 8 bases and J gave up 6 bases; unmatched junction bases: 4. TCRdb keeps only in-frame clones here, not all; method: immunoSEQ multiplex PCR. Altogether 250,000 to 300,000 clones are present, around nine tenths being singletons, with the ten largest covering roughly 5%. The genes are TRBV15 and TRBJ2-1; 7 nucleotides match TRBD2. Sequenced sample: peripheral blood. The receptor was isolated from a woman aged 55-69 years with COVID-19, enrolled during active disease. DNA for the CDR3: TGTGCCACCCAACTAGCGACCAATGAGCAGTTCTTC. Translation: CATQLATNEQFF.